The 28 T cell receptor beta chains below come from one sample, sequenced in a study of blood T cell repertoires in COVID-19. Only in-frame clones appear in the TCRdb table, and some are missing; sequencing was by immunoSEQ multiplex PCR. The data show under 200,000 clones, 70% to 90% seen once. Sequences were obtained from peripheral blood. The receptors stem from a man in his 60s who had recovered from COVID-19.

This clone appeared a single time. The gene calls are TRBV15 and TRBJ1-2, with 7 bases lining up with TRBD1. Trimming removed 3 bases from V and 0 bases from J; junction bases left unmatched: 7. CDR1 is LNHNV and CDR2 is YYDKDF in the germline V gene (reference sequence). The CDR3 is made up of 16 amino acids. The CDR3 sequence: CATSRTGPSTNYGYTF. CDR3 coding DNA: TGTGCCACCAGCAGGACAGGGCCCTCTACTAACTATGGCTACACCTTC.

The chain uses TRBV20-1 and TRBJ1-4; D unresolved. The V and J ends lost 3 bases and 6 bases respectively, with 14 bases between them. Germline loops: CDR1 DFQATT, CDR2 SNEGSKA (reference sequence). This CDR3 has 14 amino acids. CDR3 sequence (DNA): TGCAGTGCTAGTCTCGGGTTACGCGATGAAAAACTGTTTTTT. This translates into CSASLGLRDEKLFF.

This chain joins TRBV27 and TRBJ2-3, with 8 bases that match TRBD1. V lost 5 bases to trimming and J lost 11 bases; unmatched junction nucleotides: 6. Germline values: CDR1 MNHEY, CDR2 SMNVEV (reference sequence). The CDR3 contains 12 residues. This CDR3 reads CASSPDREEQYF. The CDR3 DNA reads as TGTGCCAGCAGTCCGGACAGGGAGGAGCAGTATTTT.

This chain connects TRBV7-8 to TRBJ2-1, with D perhaps TRBD2 (5 bases). V gave up 5 bases and J gave up 3 bases, with 20 bases separating them. Germline V gene sequence: CDR1 SGHVS, CDR2 FQNEAQ. The CDR3 loop spans 17 amino acids. For the CDR3, the DNA is TGTGCCAGCAGCCCCCCCGGAGCGGAGAGCATCTACAATGAGCAGTTCTTC. Translated, it gives CASSPPGAESIYNEQFF.

The rearrangement joins TRBV7-2 to TRBJ2-7; D is perhaps TRBD1 (6 bases). This CDR3 is built from 15 residues. Germline CDR1 SGHTA, CDR2 FQGNSA. V dropped 3 bases and J dropped 5 bases, with 17 bases sitting between them. CDR3 residues: CASSFGHRERDEQYF. CDR3 coding DNA: TGTGCCAGCAGCTTCGGACACAGGGAACGGGACGAGCAGTACTTC.

The chain has TRBV19 and TRBJ2-4; no reliable D call. The CDR3 loop spans 13 amino acids. Germline CDR1 LNHDA, CDR2 SQIVND (reference sequence). The ends were cut back, 7 bases at V and 9 bases at J, with 16 bases in the middle. The CDR3 nucleotides are TGTGCCAGTACCCCTTCCTCGGGTCTCATTCAGTACTTC. Translation gives CASTPSSGLIQYF.

The chain employs TRBV12-3 or TRBV12-4 and TRBJ1-2, with 9 bases that match TRBD1. This CDR3 is built from 13 residues. Trimming at V came to 6 bases and at J to 7 bases, leaving 6 bases not matched to a gene. CDR3 in amino acids: CASRGDRVGGYTF. The CDR3 DNA reads as TGTGCCAGCAGAGGGGACAGGGTGGGTGGCTACACCTTC.

V is TRBV24-1 and J is TRBJ2-2, with 7 positions matching TRBD1. J lost 3 bases, V lost 12 bases, and 6 bases had no gene match. Germline V lookup: CDR1 KGHDR, CDR2 SFDVKD. The CDR3 runs to 13 residues. The chain's CDR3 is CAVRQGHTGELFF. The DNA for the CDR3 is TGTGCCGTCCGACAGGGCCACACCGGGGAGCTGTTTTTT.

The chain employs TRBV4-2 and TRBJ1-2; D perhaps matches TRBD1 (5 bases). This CDR3 is built from 15 residues. From germline, CDR1 is LGHNA and CDR2 YNFKEQ. V was cut by 0 bases and J by 8 bases, with 16 bases left in between. The DNA of the CDR3 is TGTGCCAGCAGCCAAGATCTCAGAGGGACTTACGGCTACACCTTC. Protein product: CASSQDLRGTYGYTF.

This clone was seen a few times. This chain uses TRBV29-1 with TRBJ1-2; the match to TRBD1 covers 11 bases. There are 16 residues in the CDR3. Germline CDR1 reads SQVTM; CDR2 reads ANQGSEA. Trimming took 6 bases from V and 0 from J; bases not matched to a gene: 9. This CDR3 reads CSVYGTGGQTNYGYTF. CDR3 nucleotides: TGCAGCGTGTACGGGACAGGGGGACAAACTAACTATGGCTACACCTTC.

This chain joins TRBV4-1 and TRBJ1-6; 8 bases are a match to TRBD1. The CDR3 has 15 residues. The ends lost 5 bases at V and 9 bases at J; junction bases unmatched: 9. Germline lookup yields CDR1 MGHRA and CDR2 YSYEKL. CDR3 sequence reads: CASSARDRRSSPLHF. In nucleotides, the CDR3 is TGCGCCAGCAGCGCCCGGGACAGGCGCTCTTCACCCCTCCACTTT.

V and J are TRBV7-3 and TRBJ1-1; 9 positions agree with TRBD1. The germline CDR1 and CDR2 sequences are SGHTA and FQGTGA. The ends lost 5 bases at V and 4 bases at J; junction bases unmatched: 17. CDR3 length: 18 amino acids. The CDR3 DNA is TGTGCCAGCAGCCCAAACCCTACGCGGACAGGGGAGAGCACTGAAGCTTTCTTT. Its protein product is CASSPNPTRTGESTEAFF.

About this clone itself: A read error may account for a junction end that differs from germline. The chain employs TRBV11-3 and TRBJ2-3; TRBD2 might be the D (5 bases). Per the germline V gene, CDR1 is SGHNT and CDR2 is YENEEA. The CDR3 spans 12 residues. CDR3 nucleotide sequence: TGTGCCAGCACCAGACACCGGGTCTCCGGGGTTTTT. Encoded protein: CASTRHRVSGVF.

The chain carries TRBV9 and TRBJ1-2; 9 nucleotides match TRBD1. The CDR3 sequence is 15 residues long. Germline CDR1 and CDR2: SGDLS and YYNGEE. V lost 2 bases and J lost 8; bases outside the gene matches: 10. The CDR3 is CASSVSDRGISGYTF. Here the CDR3 DNA reads TGTGCCAGCAGCGTTTCCGACAGGGGGATCTCAGGCTACACCTTC. Based on the CDR3 plus reference TRBV9 and TRBJ1-2, the full variable domain is DSGVTQTPKHLITATGQRVTLRCSPRSGDLSVYWYQQSLDQGLQFLIQYYNGEERAKGNILERFSAQQFPDLHSELNLSSLELGDSALYFCASSVSDRGISGYTFGSGTRLTVV.

CDR3 sequence reads: CASSTPGGRNEQFF. Written as DNA, the CDR3 is TGTGCCAGCTCAACTCCAGGGGGAAGGAATGAGCAGTTCTTC. The rearrangement uses TRBV18 and TRBJ2-1; 7 nucleotides align to TRBD1. Germline CDR1 reads KGHSH; CDR2 reads LQKENI. CDR3 size: 14 residues. After removal of 5 bases from V and 7 bases from J, the junction contained 8 bases not matched to a gene. The whole variable domain, filled in from reference TRBV18 and TRBJ2-1, reads NAGVMQNPRHLVRRRGQEARLRCSPMKGHSHVYWYRQLPEEGLKFMVYLQKENIIDESGMPKERFSAEFPKEGPSILRIQQVVRGDSAAYFCASSTPGGRNEQFFGPGTRLTVL.

The chain is built from TRBV6-6 and TRBJ2-1, with D perhaps TRBD2 (5 bases). Germline CDR1 is MNHNY and CDR2 is SVGAGI (reference sequence). The CDR3 length is 11 residues. Trimming cost V 9 bases and J 8 bases, with 11 bases left between them. CDR3 residues: CASSKGDEQFF. DNA of the CDR3: TGTGCCAGTTCCAAGGGAGATGAGCAGTTCTTC.

The genes are TRBV25-1 and TRBJ2-1; 10 bases fit TRBD1. J was trimmed by 9 bases and V by 2 bases; bases with no gene match: 7. The CDR3 has 15 residues. Per the germline V gene, CDR1 is MGHDK and CDR2 is SYGVNS. This CDR3 reads CASSEVGTGAFEQFF. The CDR3 DNA is TGTGCCAGCAGTGAAGTCGGGACAGGGGCTTTTGAGCAGTTCTTC.

The rearrangement links TRBV4-1 to TRBJ2-2; perhaps TRBD1 as D (5 bases). This CDR3 is 14 amino acids long. V was pared by 5 bases and J by 6 bases, with 13 bases between. Germline CDR1 is MGHRA and CDR2 is YSYEKL. This CDR3 reads CASSGSRVSGELFF. The CDR3 region has the DNA TGCGCCAGCAGCGGAAGCAGGGTTTCCGGGGAGCTGTTTTTT.

This clone was counted once. The chain has TRBV5-1 and TRBJ2-1, with D possibly matching TRBD2 (5 bases). CDR1 and CDR2 from the germline V gene are SGHRS and YFSETQ. Between the trimmed V and J ends, which lost 0 bases and 0 bases, there was a span of 7 bases. The CDR3 is 15 residues long. CDR3 amino acids: CASSLERASYNEQFF. The CDR3 nucleotides are TGCGCCAGCAGCTTGGAGAGGGCCTCCTACAATGAGCAGTTCTTC.

The rearrangement uses TRBV18 and TRBJ1-2, with D possibly matching TRBD1 (6 bases). The V and J ends lost 3 bases and 7 bases respectively, with 12 bases between them. This CDR3 is built from 13 residues. Germline CDR1 and CDR2: KGHSH and LQKENI. CDR3 coding DNA: TGTGCCAGCTCACCGTGGACAGACCGTGGCTACACCTTC. It translates to CASSPWTDRGYTF.

In this sample, this clone turned up once. The rearrangement uses TRBV12-5 and TRBJ2-2, with 8 bases matching TRBD1. Germline-derived CDR1 and CDR2 are LGHNT and FRNRAP. The length of the CDR3 is 17 residues. V was clipped by 5 bases and J by 5 bases; unmatched bases: 13. CDR3 bases: TGTGCTAGTGGTGAACCAGGGGGCGTCTACACTACCGGGGAGCTGTTTTTT. The encoded protein is CASGEPGGVYTTGELFF.

V is TRBV5-3 and J is TRBJ1-2; 7 positions agree with TRBD1. TRBV5-3 is identified as an open reading frame with a role that is uncertain. CDR3 length: 13 residues. V lost 2 bases and J lost 3; bases outside the gene matches: 1. CDR3 nucleotides: TGTGCCAGAAGCTTAGGGGGCCACTATGGCTACACCTTC. Translating gives CARSLGGHYGYTF.

This chain joins TRBV30 and TRBJ1-1; 9 nucleotides line up with TRBD1. The CDR3 loop spans 14 amino acids. V was pared by 2 bases and J by 3 bases, with 4 bases of the junction left unmatched. The germline V gene has CDR1 GTSNPN and CDR2 SVGIG (reference sequence). In DNA form, the CDR3 reads TGTGCCTGGAGTCAACAGGGGGCTTACACTGAAGCTTTCTTT. It translates to CAWSQQGAYTEAFF.

This clone appeared once. V gene TRBV19 combines with J gene TRBJ2-1, with 12 bases matching TRBD2. With V trimmed by 7 bases and J by 7 bases, 8 bases remained unmatched. This CDR3 comprises 15 residues. From germline, CDR1 is LNHDA and CDR2 SQIVND (reference sequence). In nucleotides, the CDR3 is TGTGCCAGTACCCCTCTAGCGGGGGGGCCGAATGAGCAGTTCTTC. Protein: CASTPLAGGPNEQFF.

At least ten counts were recorded for this clone. The chain links TRBV3-1 (or the pseudogene TRBV3-2) to TRBJ2-7, with D hard to call. The CDR3 spans 13 residues. V lost 0 bases and J lost 6, with 9 bases in between. Germline V gives CDR1 LGHDT, CDR2 YNNKEL (reference sequence). The CDR3 loop reads CASSQDRRGEQYF. DNA for the CDR3: TGTGCCAGCAGCCAAGATCGACGCGGCGAGCAGTACTTC.

This rearrangement joins TRBV3-1 (or the pseudogene TRBV3-2) to TRBJ1-5, with TRBD1 matching 8 bases. Germline V gives CDR1 LGHDT, CDR2 YNNKEL (reference sequence). The trim removed 3 bases at V and 2 bases at J, leaving 3 bases unmatched. This CDR3 has 15 residues. CDR3 DNA sequence: TGTGCCAGCAGCCATCAGGGGGCTTGCAATCAGCCCCAGCATTTT. Its protein product is CASSHQGACNQPQHF.

The chain combines TRBV7-3 with TRBJ2-3; D not resolved. CDR1 and CDR2 from the germline V gene are SGHTA and FQGTGA. The CDR3 sequence is 15 residues long. Trimming cost V 1 base and J 4 bases, with 12 bases left between them. CDR3: CASSLSHSTSDTQYF. CDR3 DNA sequence: TGTGCCAGCAGCTTAAGTCATTCCACTTCAGATACGCAGTATTTT.

The chain recombines TRBV13 with TRBJ2-1, with 9 positions matching TRBD2. Germline trimming cut 4 bases from V and 6 bases from J; bases unmatched to any gene: 16. CDR1 is PRHDT, CDR2 FYEKMQ, per germline (reference sequence). The CDR3 runs to 18 residues. CDR3 region: CASSSTHRGGASGNEQFF. The CDR3 region has the DNA TGTGCCAGCAGCTCCACCCACCGCGGGGGGGCCTCCGGCAATGAGCAGTTCTTC. The full variable domain, its missing parts supplied by reference TRBV13 and TRBJ2-1, is AAGVIQSPRHLIKEKRETATLKCYPIPRHDTVYWYQQGPGQDPQFLISFYEKMQSDKGSIPDRFSAQQFSDYHSELNMSSLELGDSALYFCASSSTHRGGASGNEQFFGPGTRLTVL.